The 15 T cell receptor beta chains in this list originate from one sample, sequenced in a study of CD8+ T cells in alopecia areata. Extraction of RNA preceded its reverse transcription into cDNA, which served as the sequencing template. Sequencing used immunoSEQ multiplex PCR; TCRdb keeps in-frame clones, though not all of them. The table has about 190,000 clones, about 60% seen once; the top ten hold over 12%. The sample was CD4+ T cells sorted from blood, taken at week 0. The origin of the receptors is a human donor with alopecia areata.

This chain joins TRBV11-2 and TRBJ2-7; tentative D call: TRBD1 (6 bases). Germline CDR1 and CDR2: SGHAT and FQNNGV. V shed 2 bases and J shed 0 bases, with 14 bases lying between them. The CDR3 length is 16 residues. The CDR3 loop reads CASSLTTGRLSYEQYF. CDR3 sequence (DNA): TGTGCCAGCAGCTTAACGACAGGCCGCCTCTCCTACGAGCAGTACTTC. The variable domain in full, with the rest retrieved from reference TRBV11-2 and TRBJ2-7, is EAGVAQSPRYKIIEKRQSVAFWCNPISGHATLYWYQQILGQGPKLLIQFQNNGVVDDSQLPKDRFSAERLKGVDSTLKIQPAKLEDSAVYLCASSLTTGRLSYEQYFGPGTRLTVT.

The J gene is TRBJ2-4, the V gene TRBV29-1; D is unresolved. The germline gives CDR1 SQVTM, CDR2 ANQGSEA. Trimming took 5 bases from V and 0 from J, leaving 8 bases between them. The CDR3 extends over 13 amino acids. CDR3 sequence reads: CSVRALAKNIQYF. The CDR3 DNA reads as TGCAGCGTTAGGGCCCTAGCCAAAAACATTCAGTACTTC.

The chain employs TRBV29-1 and TRBJ2-1, with D perhaps matching TRBD1 (5 bases). With 7 bases removed from V and 8 bases from J, the gap between germline ends came to 18 bases. CDR1 and CDR2 from the germline V gene are SQVTM and ANQGSEA. The CDR3 loop spans 13 amino acids. CDR3 nucleotide sequence: TGCAGCGCTATGAAGGGGATGGCGGATGAGCAGTTCTTC. It translates to CSAMKGMADEQFF.

This clone has just a few counts. This CDR3 is CASSQAKRQGTSGNTIYF. The CDR3 DNA reads as TGTGCCAGCAGCCAAGCAAAAAGACAGGGAACCTCTGGAAACACCATATATTTT. V is TRBV4-2 and J is TRBJ1-3, with 7 bases fitting TRBD1. Germline CDR1 reads LGHNA; CDR2 reads YNFKEQ. V shed 1 base and J 0 bases; nucleotides not matched to a gene: 9. CDR3 length: 18 residues.

The gene calls are TRBV30 and TRBJ1-6; D is perhaps TRBD1 (6 bases). Germline CDR1 is GTSNPN and CDR2 is SVGIG (reference sequence). V gave up 4 bases and J gave up 10 bases, with 14 bases separating them. This CDR3 region has 13 residues. The CDR3, as DNA: TGTGCCTGGAAAAGGGACATAGGGTCACCCCTCCACTTT. As protein: CAWKRDIGSPLHF.

This clone was detected a few times. CDR3 nucleotide sequence: TGTGCCAGTACCCCAGCTGGGGGGAAGCCCTCAGGCCCCCAGCATTTT. Its protein product is CASTPAGGKPSGPQHF. The chain recombines TRBV19 with TRBJ1-5; D may be TRBD1 (5 bases). The CDR3 is 16 residues long. Deletions cut 7 bases from V and 10 bases from J, with 26 bases between. CDR1 is LNHDA, CDR2 SQIVND, per germline (reference sequence).

This chain uses TRBV6-5 with TRBJ2-5; the match to TRBD1 covers 8 bases. V shed 5 bases and J 2 bases; nucleotides not matched to a gene: 7. The CDR3 covers 15 residues. Germline V gene data show CDR1 as MNHEY and CDR2 as SVGAGI. The CDR3 is CASSAVDREQETQYF. The CDR3 DNA is TGTGCCAGCAGTGCCGTGGACAGGGAGCAAGAGACCCAGTACTTC.

The V call is TRBV30, the J call TRBJ1-1; 7 nucleotides align to TRBD1. Unmatched junction bases numbered 1, after V lost 5 bases and J lost 1 base. The germline V gene has CDR1 GTSNPN and CDR2 SVGIG (reference sequence). CDR3 length: 12 residues. The CDR3 loop reads CAWDRANTEAFF. The CDR3 DNA follows: TGTGCCTGGGACAGGGCGAACACTGAAGCTTTCTTT.

The V gene is TRBV6-6, the J gene TRBJ2-1, with 7 nucleotides matching TRBD1. After removal of 6 bases from V and 9 bases from J, the junction contained 5 bases not matched to a gene. CDR3 length equals 12 residues. Germline CDR1 MNHNY, CDR2 SVGAGI (reference sequence). This CDR3 is CASSHRQGEQFF. DNA for the CDR3: TGTGCCAGCAGCCATCGACAGGGTGAGCAGTTCTTC.

This clone was counted a few times. CDR3 in amino acids: CASSDSFMNTEAFF. CDR3 DNA sequence: TGTGCCAGCAGCGACAGTTTCATGAACACTGAAGCTTTCTTT. The chain employs TRBV11-2 and TRBJ1-1, with D tentatively TRBD1 (5 bases). There are 14 residues in the CDR3. V gave up 5 bases and J gave up 0 bases, with 10 bases separating them. CDR1 is SGHAT, CDR2 FQNNGV, per germline.

The chain carries TRBV30 and TRBJ2-7, with 12 bases identical to TRBD1. The CDR3 spans 15 residues. V gave up 5 bases and J gave up 6 bases; unmatched junction bases: 11. Germline CDR1 is GTSNPN and CDR2 is SVGIG (reference sequence). The CDR3 sequence is CAWAQRRDRGPEQYF. CDR3 DNA sequence: TGTGCCTGGGCCCAAAGAAGGGACAGGGGGCCCGAGCAGTACTTC.

The genes are TRBV6-5 and TRBJ2-7; 9 bases fit TRBD1. V trimming: 7 bases; J trimming: 3 bases; junction bases outside the gene matches: 7. The CDR3 has 14 amino acids. Germline V lookup: CDR1 MNHEY, CDR2 SVGAGI. For the CDR3, the DNA is TGTGCCAGCACCACCGGGACAGGGAGCTACGAGCAGTACTTC. Its translation is CASTTGTGSYEQYF.

The chain has TRBV7-2 and TRBJ2-7; D is unresolved. This CDR3 has 14 residues. The germline V gene has CDR1 SGHTA and CDR2 FQGNSA. V lost 3 bases, J lost 4 bases, and 13 bases lay in between. The CDR3 DNA is TGTGCCAGCAGCTTCGAGATTGCTGGGTACGAGCAGTACTTC. It translates to CASSFEIAGYEQYF.

This clone was seen a few times. The chain is built from TRBV30 and TRBJ1-2; 11 nucleotides align to TRBD1. Per germline, CDR1 GTSNPN and CDR2 SVGIG (reference sequence). The CDR3 length is 18 residues. Germline trimming cut 0 bases from V and 2 bases from J; bases unmatched to any gene: 11. CDR3 coding DNA: TGTGCCTGGAGTGTACGGGGGACAGGGGGTTACTTGAACTATGGCTACACCTTC. Protein product: CAWSVRGTGGYLNYGYTF. Complete variable domain (other parts from reference TRBV30 and TRBJ1-2): SQTIHQWPATLVQPVGSPLSLECTVEGTSNPNLYWYRQAAGRGLQLLFYSVGIGQISSEVPQNLSASRPQDRQFILSSKKLLLSDSGFYLCAWSVRGTGGYLNYGYTFGSGTRLTVV.

Worth noting for this clone: The identical CDR3 is also encoded by other nucleotide sequences in the sample. The rearrangement uses TRBV29-1 and TRBJ1-2; no reliable D call. The CDR3 consists of 14 residues. Trimming took 4 bases from V and 0 from J, leaving 12 bases between them. Germline V gene data show CDR1 as SQVTM and CDR2 as ANQGSEA. As DNA, the CDR3 is TGCAGCGTTGCCCCTCGACAATCTAACTATGGCTACACCTTC. Translating it yields CSVAPRQSNYGYTF.